Detailed here is one T cell receptor (beta chain). Controls matched for age and sex were healthy donors. The sample is drawn from a study of CD8 T cells in Susac syndrome. Random hexamers served to reverse transcribe roughly 0.45 to 1 ug RNA. A multiplex approach, immunoSEQ multiplex PCR, amplified TCR beta CDR3 across 54 Vbeta and 13 Jbeta. In TCRdb, the immunoSEQ multiplex PCR reads were re-called with MiXCR into one record per CDR3 protein. The table includes about 120,000 distinct CDR3 sequences, just under 95% detected once. The germline gives CDR1 LGHNA, CDR2 YSLEER. The CDR3 runs to 17 residues. V lost 0 bases and J lost 4, with 18 bases in between.

The genes are TRBV4-3 and TRBJ2-5; D tentatively reads TRBD1 or TRBD2 (5 bases each). The sequencing input was CD8+ T cells from PBMCs. The receptor's source is a human donor in good health. Here the CDR3 DNA reads TGCGCCAGCAGCCAAGAATTTGAGGGACCTCCGTCAGAGACCCAGTACTTC. Protein sequence: CASSQEFEGPPSETQYF.